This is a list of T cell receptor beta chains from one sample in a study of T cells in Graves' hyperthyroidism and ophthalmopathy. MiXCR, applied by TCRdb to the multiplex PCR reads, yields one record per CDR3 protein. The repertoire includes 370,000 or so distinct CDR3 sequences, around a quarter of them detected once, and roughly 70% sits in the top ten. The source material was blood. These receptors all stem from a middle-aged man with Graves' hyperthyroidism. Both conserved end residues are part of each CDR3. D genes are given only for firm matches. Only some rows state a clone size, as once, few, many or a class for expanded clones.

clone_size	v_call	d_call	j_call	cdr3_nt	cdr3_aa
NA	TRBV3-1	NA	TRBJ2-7	TGTGCCAGCAGCCAAGATAGGCGGGGTTCCTACGAGCAGTACTTC	CASSQDRRGSYEQYF
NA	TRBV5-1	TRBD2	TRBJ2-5	TGCGCCAGCAGCCAGTGGACTAGCGGGAGGCAAGAGACCCAGTACTTC	CASSQWTSGRQETQYF
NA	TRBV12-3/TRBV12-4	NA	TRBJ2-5	TGTGCCAGCAGTTTATGGGGAGTAGTTGAGACCCAGTACTTC	CASSLWGVVETQYF
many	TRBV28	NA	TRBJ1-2	TGTGCCAGCAGTTTAGTCCCCGCTGGATATGGCTACACCTTC	CASSLVPAGYGYTF
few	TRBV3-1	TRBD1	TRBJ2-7	TGTGCCAGCAGCCACGACAGGGGGAACGCCTACGAGCAGTACTTC	CASSHDRGNAYEQYF
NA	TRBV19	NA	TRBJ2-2	TGTGCCAGTAGTATTGGGGTCAAGACCGGGGAGCTGTTTTTT	CASSIGVKTGELFF
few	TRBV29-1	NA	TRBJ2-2	TGCAGAGTTCTTGGGACGGGGGTACCCTCGAGCACCGGGGAGCTGTTTTTT	CRVLGTGVPSSTGELFF
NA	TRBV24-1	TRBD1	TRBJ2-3	TGTGCCACCAGTGGGGGGACAGGCACAGATACGCAGTATTTT	CATSGGTGTDTQYF
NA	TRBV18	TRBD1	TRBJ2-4	TGTGCCAGCTCACCGGGACAGGTTAATATGGCCAAAAACATTCAGTACTTC	CASSPGQVNMAKNIQYF
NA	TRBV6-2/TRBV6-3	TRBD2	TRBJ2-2	TGTGCCAGCAGAGCTAGGACTAGCGGGAGCTCGAACACCGGGGAGCTGTTTTTT	CASRARTSGSSNTGELFF
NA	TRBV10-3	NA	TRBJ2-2	TGTGCCATCAACGCAGGGGCGAACACCGGGGAGCTGTTTTTT	CAINAGANTGELFF
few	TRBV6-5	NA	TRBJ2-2	TGTGCCAGCAGTTGGACTGTCACCGGGGAGCTGTTTTTT	CASSWTVTGELFF
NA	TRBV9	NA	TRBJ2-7	TGTGCCAGCAGCGTAGCGCCTAGCAGAGACTACGAGCAGTACTTC	CASSVAPSRDYEQYF
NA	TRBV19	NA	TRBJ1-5	TGTGCCAGTAAAGGGTTCGGCAATCAGCCCCAGCATTTT	CASKGFGNQPQHF
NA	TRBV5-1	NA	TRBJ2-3	TGCGCCAGCAGCCGGGACCACACAGATACGCGGTATTTT	CASSRDHTDTRYF
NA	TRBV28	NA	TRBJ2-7	TGTGCCAGCAGTACCCCTGTCGGGGGGCGGTACGAGCAGTACTTC	CASSTPVGGRYEQYF
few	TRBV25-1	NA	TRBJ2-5	TGTGCCAGCAGTGATCCACGACCAGGAGAGACCCAGTACTTC	CASSDPRPGETQYF
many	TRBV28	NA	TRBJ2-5	TGTGCCAGCAGTTTAGGGGGGGCGCGAGAGACCCAGTACTTC	CASSLGGARETQYF
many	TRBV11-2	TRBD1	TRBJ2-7	TGTGCCAGCAGCTTTAGCAGGGGGACCTACGAGCAGTACTTC	CASSFSRGTYEQYF
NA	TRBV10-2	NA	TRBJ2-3	TGCGCCAGCAGTGATCTCACAGATACGCAGTATTTT	CASSDLTDTQYF
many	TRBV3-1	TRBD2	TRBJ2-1	TGTGCCAGCAGCCAACTAGCGGGACTCAATGAGCAGTTCTTC	CASSQLAGLNEQFF
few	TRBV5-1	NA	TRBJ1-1	TGCGCCAGCAGCACCAACTCCGGAAACACTGAAGCTTTCTTT	CASSTNSGNTEAFF
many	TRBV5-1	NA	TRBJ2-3	TGCGCCAGCAGCTTTGAGGGAGCAGATACGCAGTATTTT	CASSFEGADTQYF
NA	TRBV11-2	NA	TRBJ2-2	TGTGCCAGCAGCTCCACCAACTCGGCCGGGGAGCTGTTTTTT	CASSSTNSAGELFF
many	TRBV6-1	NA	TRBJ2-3	TGTGCCAGCAGTCTCGGACAGGGAGGGACAGATACGCAGTATTTT	CASSLGQGGTDTQYF
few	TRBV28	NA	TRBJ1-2	TGTGCCAGCAGTTTATCTGCGTCCTATGGCTACACCTTC	CASSLSASYGYTF
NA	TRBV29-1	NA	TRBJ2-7	TGCAGCGTAGGTGACAGAAGCTCCTACGAGCAGTACTTC	CSVGDRSSYEQYF
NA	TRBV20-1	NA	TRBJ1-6	TGCAGTGCTTCCCAAGCAGGAGCTAATTCACCCCTCCACTTT	CSASQAGANSPLHF
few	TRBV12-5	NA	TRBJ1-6	TGTGCTAGTGGTTTGGTACTTGGGCCACGGGATTCACCCCTCCACTTT	CASGLVLGPRDSPLHF
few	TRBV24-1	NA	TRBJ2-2	TGTGCCACCAGTGATTTGCCAGGGGGGGGTGCGAGCACCGGGGAGCTGTTTTTT	CATSDLPGGGASTGELFF
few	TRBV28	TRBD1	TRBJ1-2	TGTGCCAGCACACAGGGGGCGCGGGTCTATGGCTACACCTTC	CASTQGARVYGYTF
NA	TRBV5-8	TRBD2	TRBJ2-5	TGTGCCAGCAGCTGGGGGGTAGCGGGAGACCAAGAGACCCAGTACTTC	CASSWGVAGDQETQYF
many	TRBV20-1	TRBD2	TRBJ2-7	TGCAGTGCTCACCTAGCGGGAGGGATAAGAGGGAGCGAGCAGTACTTC	CSAHLAGGIRGSEQYF
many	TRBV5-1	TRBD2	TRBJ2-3	TGCGCCAGCAAAACTAGCGGGACGTCCGATACGCAGTATTTT	CASKTSGTSDTQYF
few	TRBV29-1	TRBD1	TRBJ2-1	TGCAGCGGTAAGGGACAGGGAAATGAGCAGTTCTTC	CSGKGQGNEQFF
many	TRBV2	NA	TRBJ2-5	TGTGCCAGCAAGAAAGGACAAAACCAAGAGACCCAGTACTTC	CASKKGQNQETQYF
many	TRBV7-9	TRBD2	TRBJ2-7	TGTGCCAGCAGCCCCCCGGCGGGGGAGAGCTCCTACGAGCAGTACTTC	CASSPPAGESSYEQYF
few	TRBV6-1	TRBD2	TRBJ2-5	TGTGCCAGCAGTTCGACCGGGACTAGAGGCACCCAGTACTTC	CASSSTGTRGTQYF
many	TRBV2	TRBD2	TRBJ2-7	TGTGCCAGCAGCTCTAAGCGGGTTTTAGGGACTAACGAGCAGTACTTC	CASSSKRVLGTNEQYF
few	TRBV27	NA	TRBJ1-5	TGTGCCAGCAGCTTACAGCCTCGAGGGCCCCAGCATTTT	CASSLQPRGPQHF
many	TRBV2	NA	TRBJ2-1	TGTGCCAGCAGCACGCAAGGAGACAATGAGCAGTTCTTC	CASSTQGDNEQFF
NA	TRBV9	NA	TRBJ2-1	TGTGCCAGCAGCAAGGGGTACAATGAGCAGTTCTTC	CASSKGYNEQFF
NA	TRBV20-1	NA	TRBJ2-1	TGCAGTGCCCAAACTAGGAGTCGTCGGCAGTTCTTC	CSAQTRSRRQFF
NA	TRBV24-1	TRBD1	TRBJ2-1	TGTGCCCCAAGCCGGGACAGGGTCAATCATGAGCAGTTCTTC	CAPSRDRVNHEQFF
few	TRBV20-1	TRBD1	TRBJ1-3	TGCAGTGCCTACGACAGGGCAGCTGGAAACACCATATATTTT	CSAYDRAAGNTIYF
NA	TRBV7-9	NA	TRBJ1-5	TGTGCCAGCAGCCAAGATTCGGACCACCCCACCCAGCCCCAGCATTTT	CASSQDSDHPTQPQHF
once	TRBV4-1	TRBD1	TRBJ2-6	TGCGCCAGCAGCCGGGACAGGCCGACTGGTGGGGCCAACGTCCTGACTTTC	CASSRDRPTGGANVLTF
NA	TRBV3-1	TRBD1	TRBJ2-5	TGTGCCAGCGGGACAGGAAAAGAGACCCAGTACTTC	CASGTGKETQYF
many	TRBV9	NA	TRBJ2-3	TGTGCCAGCAGCGTAGATGGGGGGAGTAGGACAGATACGCAGTATTTT	CASSVDGGSRTDTQYF
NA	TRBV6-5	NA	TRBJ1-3	TGTGCCAGCAGTTACCTAAGGAACGGCCTAAAGGGCACCATATATTTT	CASSYLRNGLKGTIYF
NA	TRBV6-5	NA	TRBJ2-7	TGTGCCAGCAGTTATGGAGGGGGCCTAAACTCCTACGAGCAGTACTTC	CASSYGGGLNSYEQYF
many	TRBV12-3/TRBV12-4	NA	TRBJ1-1	TGTGCCAGCAAGCTTAGCTTCCAGGGGAACACTGAAGCTTTCTTT	CASKLSFQGNTEAFF